A single T cell receptor beta chain is shown here with its context. The sample holds a few counts of this clone. Its antigen is currently not known. No quality values exist for individual bases; no much larger clone is one base distant. In the paper's terms, the time point label means: postoperative day 105 after intestinal transplantation (dayNNNN = postoperative day). To isolate intraepithelial and lamina propria lymphocytes from graft specimens, dithiothreitol, EDTA incubations and collagenase D digestion were used. Bulk TCR-beta sequencing was performed on serial intestinal graft biopsy specimens collected as late as 600 days after transplant. This record comes from a study of graft-versus-host responses after intestinal transplantation (dated by TCRdb to the early 2020s). Study-wide context: The transplants that recipients got were multivisceral, liver-intestinal, or isolated intestinal. A peak of at least 4% donor T cells among recipient peripheral blood mononuclear cells was the definition used for donor T cell macrochimerism. The cohort enrolled about two dozen intestinal transplant recipients, one of whom was a retransplant, and a few patients without pretransplant specimens were excluded. After intestinal transplantation, graft-versus-host and host-versus-graft alloreactive T cell clones were followed in the graft, circulation and bone marrow using bulk TCR-beta CDR3 sequencing. All recipients received anti-thymocyte globulin induction followed by maintenance tacrolimus and steroids for roughly three years. Samples from a few later patients were sequenced in-house on an Illumina MiSeq with MiXCR processing rather than by the commercial service. To identify alloreactive clones, pre-transplant mixed lymphocyte reaction products were sequenced and then compared with unstimulated pre-transplant donor and recipient T cells. Paper-wide results and their limitations: GvH clones were detected in recipient bone marrow, and some of these GvH clones were observed earlier in ileal mucosa or blood, consistent with an intestinal mucosal origin. In patients with donor T cell macrochimerism, the allografts had high GvH to HvG T cell clonal ratios. Peak levels of circulating GvH clones were associated with declines in HvG clones early after transplant. The conclusions were limited by the relatively low number and heterogeneity of the intestinal transplant patients.

The CDR3 has 11 amino acids, counting the end cysteine and phenylalanine. Only the CDR3 portion is preserved as DNA: 33 bases, with reading frame beginning at the first base. According to the germline V gene, CDR1 reads SNHLY and CDR2 reads FYNNEI. V and J are truncated by 8 bases and 10 bases respectively, leaving an intervening sequence of 13 bases. To prepare the library, the immunoSEQ multiplex PCR assay was applied. For most patients, high-throughput TCR-beta CDR3 sequencing of genomic DNA was performed by Adaptive Biotechnologies. The source study handled its data this way. Adaptive's ImmunoSEQ software was the source of the TCR sequencing data for roughly 19 patients, while a few other patients were processed with MiXCR and VDJtools. CDR3 nucleotide sequences shared between donor and recipient were removed because their origin could not be assigned. At least 2-fold expansion over unstimulated cells and a minimum CFSE-low frequency of 0.002% (template counts) or 0.001% (read counts) were required for clones to be classified as alloreactive. Clones were considered mappable if detected in sequenced pre-transplant spleen, lymph node, or MLR CFSE-low populations of the donor or recipient. The cumulative frequency of alloreactive clones was calculated as a percentage of all sequences, weighted by copy number. The source is immuneACCESS, and TCRdb retained only in-frame sequences with V and J called. Part of the clones is not carried over; for the studies checked, unresolved V genes explain less than half of this, and the remainder is unexplained. That table is the source of V, J and clone size, and D and trimming were worked out from the DNA. The sample data list some 4,000 clones, and nearly 85% of these were observed just once. The top ten constitute roughly 6.9% of the sample.

The source material was ileum tissue, sampled 105 days after intestinal transplantation. The TCR was taken from a human patient who received an intestinal transplant, so some T cells may come from the graft donor. The chain was built from TRBV2 and TRBJ2-3; a tentative D match to TRBD1 spans 5 bases. The CDR3 amino acid sequence is: CASSDWGSQYF. The sequenced DNA: TGTGCCAGCTCTGATTGGGGCTCGCAGTATTTT.